This entry is about one TCR beta chain. The data originate from a study of T cell responses to AZD1222 COVID-19 vaccine. CDR1 is SGHRS and CDR2 is YFSETQ in the germline V gene. The CDR3 has 17 residues. The J segment lost 7 bases and the V segment lost 3 bases, leaving 14 bases of the junction unmatched. Generated by immunoSEQ multiplex PCR, the TCRdb table keeps only in-frame clones and is missing some. In the table there are about 150,000 clones, less than 90% of which are singletons. This sequence was found in an adult in good health. Sequencing was performed on peripheral blood, taken on day 0 of MenACWY control vaccination. The chain has TRBV5-1 and TRBJ2-1; 9 positions match TRBD2. The CDR3 here is CASSSGWRAGGGNEQFF. The CDR3 DNA follows: TGCGCCAGCAGCTCGGGTTGGAGAGCGGGAGGAGGAAATGAGCAGTTCTTC.